The rows below give T cell receptor beta chains drawn from one sample of a study of early T cells in non-severe SARS-CoV-2 infection. Via MiXCR, TCRdb re-called the 5' RACE reads, giving one row per CDR3 protein. Among 71,000 or so distinct CDR3 sequences listed, around 13% were seen once. The sample consisted of whole blood. These receptors originate from an adult who was a healthcare worker with PCR-confirmed SARS-CoV-2 infection or an uninfected control (not recorded which). Both conserved end residues are part of each CDR3. Fields, in order: CDR3 DNA, CDR3 protein, J gene, V gene, D gene, clone size. D genes are given only for firm matches. Not all rows give a size; the values are once, few, many and, for expanded clones, a class.

TGTGCCAGCAGCTTCTCGGGACAGGGGTACACCGGGGAGCTGTTTTTT,CASSFSGQGYTGELFF,TRBJ2-2,TRBV7-9,TRBD1,few
TGCGCCAGCAGCTTGGAGGCCCACGAGGAGACCCAGTACTTC,CASSLEAHEETQYF,TRBJ2-5,TRBV5-1,.,.
TGTGCCAGCAGTTATGTGAGGCCTACGGATACGCAGTATTTT,CASSYVRPTDTQYF,TRBJ2-3,TRBV6-2/TRBV6-3,.,.
TGTGCCAGCAGCCCCCGCGGGGAGAACACTGAAGCTTTCTTT,CASSPRGENTEAFF,TRBJ1-1,TRBV7-6,.,many
TGCGCCAGCAGCCAAGTTCCCGGGGAGCTGTTTTTT,CASSQVPGELFF,TRBJ2-2,TRBV4-3,.,many
TGCAGCGTTCAGGGGGAAGAGACCCAGTACTTC,CSVQGEETQYF,TRBJ2-5,TRBV29-1,TRBD1,few
TGCGCCAGCAGTGACACGGACAGAAATTCACCCCTCCACTTT,CASSDTDRNSPLHF,TRBJ1-6,TRBV10-2,.,.
TGTGCCAGCAGTTACGAGACAGTGAACACCGGGGAGCTGTTTTTT,CASSYETVNTGELFF,TRBJ2-2,TRBV6-5,.,.
TGCAGCGTCCCCATGACTAGCGGGGGGGGATTCTCCTACAATGAGCAGTTCTTC,CSVPMTSGGGFSYNEQFF,TRBJ2-1,TRBV29-1,TRBD2,few
TGTGCCAGCAGCCAAGATGTCCCCCAGGCTAATGAAAAACTGTTTTTT,CASSQDVPQANEKLFF,TRBJ1-4,TRBV3-1,.,.
TGCAGCGTCGGGACAGCTAATAATTCACCCCTCCACTTT,CSVGTANNSPLHF,TRBJ1-6,TRBV29-1,TRBD1,few
TGCGCCATCAGGTCATCAGGGAGTTCACCCCTCCACTTT,CAIRSSGSSPLHF,TRBJ1-6,TRBV10-2,.,.
TGTGCCAGCAGTGACCCCGGGACGGCAAGCTCCTACGAGCAGTACTTC,CASSDPGTASSYEQYF,TRBJ2-7,TRBV11-2,.,few
TGTGCCAGCAGCGTAGACCCCTGGGGGCGAGAGCAGTACTTC,CASSVDPWGREQYF,TRBJ2-7,TRBV9,.,.
TGTGCCAGCAGTTCAATGGGACAGACCCCCTACGAGCAGTACTTC,CASSSMGQTPYEQYF,TRBJ2-7,TRBV28,TRBD1,.
TGCAGTGCTCCTCGGGTAAACACCGGGGAGCTGTTTTTT,CSAPRVNTGELFF,TRBJ2-2,TRBV20-1,.,.
TGCGCCAGCAGTTCCGACAGAGCCTACGAGCAGTACTTC,CASSSDRAYEQYF,TRBJ2-7,TRBV4-1,.,.
TGTGCCAGCAGGGGAGCGGGGACTCCGGGGAATGAGCAGTTCTTC,CASRGAGTPGNEQFF,TRBJ2-1,TRBV6-6,TRBD2,.
TGTGCCAGCAGCTTAGGGGGAATAGGCCCGAACTATGGCTACACCTTC,CASSLGGIGPNYGYTF,TRBJ1-2,TRBV7-9,.,few
TGTGCCAGCAGTTTGGGGGATCTTGGTGGCTACACCTTC,CASSLGDLGGYTF,TRBJ1-2,TRBV6-6,.,.
TGTGCCAGCAGTTTATATTCAGATACGCAGTATTTT,CASSLYSDTQYF,TRBJ2-3,TRBV12-3/TRBV12-4,.,many
TGTGCCAGCAGCATGACAGGGGGCGGGTACGAGCAGTACTTC,CASSMTGGGYEQYF,TRBJ2-7,TRBV7-6,TRBD1,few
TGTGCCAGCGAAGGTTTGGGACAGTCCTACGAGCAGTACTTC,CASEGLGQSYEQYF,TRBJ2-7,TRBV3-1,TRBD1,few
TGTGCCAGCAGCATAGCGGCCGGTCGTAATTACGAGCAGTACTTC,CASSIAAGRNYEQYF,TRBJ2-7,TRBV7-6,.,few
TGTGCCAGCAGTTTAGATAGCAGACCCACTGAAGCTTTCTTT,CASSLDSRPTEAFF,TRBJ1-1,TRBV2,.,.
TGTGCCAGCAGTCTCTCGGGGCACAGGGGAAATTTT,CASSLSGHRGNF,TRBJ1-5,TRBV6-5,TRBD1,.
TGTGCCAGCAGCTTAGAAGGGAGGACAGGGCCGAACACCGGGGAGCTGTTTTTT,CASSLEGRTGPNTGELFF,TRBJ2-2,TRBV7-9,TRBD1,.
TGCGCCAGCAGCCAAGACATCGGCTATGGCTACACCTTC,CASSQDIGYGYTF,TRBJ1-2,TRBV4-3,.,.
TGTGCCAGCAGACGGCCGGGACTAGCGGGCCTTTACAATGAGCAGTTCTTC,CASRRPGLAGLYNEQFF,TRBJ2-1,TRBV11-2,TRBD2,many
TGCAGTGCTAAAACTGTGGCCAGGGATGGCTACACCTTC,CSAKTVARDGYTF,TRBJ1-2,TRBV20-1,.,many
TGTGCCAGCAGTATTAGGGCACCCTACAATGAGCAGTTCTTC,CASSIRAPYNEQFF,TRBJ2-1,TRBV2,.,.
TGTGCCAGCTCACACAAAGATTCAACTAATGAAAAACTGTTTTTT,CASSHKDSTNEKLFF,TRBJ1-4,TRBV18,.,few
TGTGCCAGCCGTTCAGGGTACTATGGCTACACCTTC,CASRSGYYGYTF,TRBJ1-2,TRBV28,.,many
TGTGCCAGCAGCCCGGACAGGGGGACAATTCAGTACTTC,CASSPDRGTIQYF,TRBJ2-4,TRBV11-2,TRBD1,.
TGTGCCAGCAGTGAAAGGGCCAGCGTGACAAAGACCCAGTACTTC,CASSERASVTKTQYF,TRBJ2-5,TRBV2,.,.